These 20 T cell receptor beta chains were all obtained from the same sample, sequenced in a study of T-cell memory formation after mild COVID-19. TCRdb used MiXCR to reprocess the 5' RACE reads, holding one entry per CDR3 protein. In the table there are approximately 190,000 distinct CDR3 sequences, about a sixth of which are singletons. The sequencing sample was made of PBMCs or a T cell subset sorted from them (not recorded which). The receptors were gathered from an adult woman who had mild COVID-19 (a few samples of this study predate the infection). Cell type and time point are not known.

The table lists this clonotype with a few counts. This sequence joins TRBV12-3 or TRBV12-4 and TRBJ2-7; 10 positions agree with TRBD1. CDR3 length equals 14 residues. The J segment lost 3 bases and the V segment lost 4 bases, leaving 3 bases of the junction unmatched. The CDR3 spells CASSWGQGLYEQYF. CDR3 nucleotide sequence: TGTGCCAGCAGTTGGGGACAGGGGCTCTACGAGCAGTACTTC.

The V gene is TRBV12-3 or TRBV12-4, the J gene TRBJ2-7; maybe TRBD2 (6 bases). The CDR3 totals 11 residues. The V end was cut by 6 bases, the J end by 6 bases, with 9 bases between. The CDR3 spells CASRLGGEQYF. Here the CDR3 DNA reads TGTGCCAGCAGGCTGGGAGGCGAGCAGTACTTC.

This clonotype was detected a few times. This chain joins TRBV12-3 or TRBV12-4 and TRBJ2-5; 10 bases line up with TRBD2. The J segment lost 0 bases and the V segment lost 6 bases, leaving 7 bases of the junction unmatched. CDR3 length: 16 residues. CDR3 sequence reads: CASSPGAGGDQETQYF. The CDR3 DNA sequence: TGTGCCAGCAGCCCTGGAGCGGGAGGGGACCAAGAGACCCAGTACTTC.

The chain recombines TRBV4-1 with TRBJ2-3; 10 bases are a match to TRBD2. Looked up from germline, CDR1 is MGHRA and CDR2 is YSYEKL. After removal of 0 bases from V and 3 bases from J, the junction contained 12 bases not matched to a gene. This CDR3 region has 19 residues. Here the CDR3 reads CASSQDLHSTSGKTDTQYF. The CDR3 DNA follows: TGCGCCAGCAGCCAAGATCTACACAGCACTAGCGGGAAGACAGATACGCAGTATTTT.

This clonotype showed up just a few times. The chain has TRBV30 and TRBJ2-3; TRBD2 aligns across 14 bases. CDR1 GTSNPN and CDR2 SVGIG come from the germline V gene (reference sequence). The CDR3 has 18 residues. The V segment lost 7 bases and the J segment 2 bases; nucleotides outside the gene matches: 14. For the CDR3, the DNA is TGTGCCTTTAGGGGTGTAGGGACTAGCGGGGGTTACACAGATACGCAGTATTTT. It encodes CAFRGVGTSGGYTDTQYF.

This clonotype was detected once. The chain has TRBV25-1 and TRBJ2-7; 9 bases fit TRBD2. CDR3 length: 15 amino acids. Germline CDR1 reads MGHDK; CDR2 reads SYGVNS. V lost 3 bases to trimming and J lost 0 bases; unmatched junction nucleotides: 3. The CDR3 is CASSDPGLASYEQYF. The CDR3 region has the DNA TGTGCCAGCAGTGATCCGGGACTAGCCTCCTACGAGCAGTACTTC.

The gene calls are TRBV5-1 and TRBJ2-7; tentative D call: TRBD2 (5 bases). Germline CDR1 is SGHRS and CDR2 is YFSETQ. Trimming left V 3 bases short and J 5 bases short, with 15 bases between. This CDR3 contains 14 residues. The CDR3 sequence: CASSYSGVVDEQYF. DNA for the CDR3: TGCGCCAGCAGCTACTCCGGGGTGGTCGACGAGCAGTACTTC.

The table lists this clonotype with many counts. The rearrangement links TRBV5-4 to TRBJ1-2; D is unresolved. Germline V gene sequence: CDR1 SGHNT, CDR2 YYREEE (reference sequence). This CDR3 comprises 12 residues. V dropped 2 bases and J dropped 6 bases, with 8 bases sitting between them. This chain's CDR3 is CASSFGQDGYTF. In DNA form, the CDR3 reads TGTGCCAGCAGCTTCGGGCAGGATGGCTACACCTTC.

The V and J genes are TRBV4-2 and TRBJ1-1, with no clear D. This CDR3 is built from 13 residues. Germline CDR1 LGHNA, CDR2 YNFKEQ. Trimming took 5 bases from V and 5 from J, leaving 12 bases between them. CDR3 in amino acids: CASSTQPGTEAFF. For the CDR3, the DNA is TGTGCCAGCAGCACACAACCCGGGACTGAAGCTTTCTTT.

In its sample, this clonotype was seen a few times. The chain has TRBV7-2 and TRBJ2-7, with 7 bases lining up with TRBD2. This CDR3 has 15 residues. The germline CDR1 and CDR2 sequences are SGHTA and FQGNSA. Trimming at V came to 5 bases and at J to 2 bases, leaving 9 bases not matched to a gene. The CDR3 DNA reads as TGTGCCAGCAGCAATCAAGCGGGACCTACCTACGAGCAGTACTTC. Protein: CASSNQAGPTYEQYF.

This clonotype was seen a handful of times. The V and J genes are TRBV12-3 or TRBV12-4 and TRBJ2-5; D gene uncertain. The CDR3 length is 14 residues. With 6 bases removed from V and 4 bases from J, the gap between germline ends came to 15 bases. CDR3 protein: CASSRNPLLETQYF. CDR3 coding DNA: TGTGCCAGCAGCCGTAATCCCTTACTAGAGACCCAGTACTTC.

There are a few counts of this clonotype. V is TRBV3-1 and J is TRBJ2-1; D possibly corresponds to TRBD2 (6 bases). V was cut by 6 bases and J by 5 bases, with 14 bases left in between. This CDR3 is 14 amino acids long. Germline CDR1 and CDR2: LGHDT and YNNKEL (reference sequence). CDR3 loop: CASRRGTQHNEQFF. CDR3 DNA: TGTGCCAGCAGACGCGGGACTCAACACAATGAGCAGTTCTTC.

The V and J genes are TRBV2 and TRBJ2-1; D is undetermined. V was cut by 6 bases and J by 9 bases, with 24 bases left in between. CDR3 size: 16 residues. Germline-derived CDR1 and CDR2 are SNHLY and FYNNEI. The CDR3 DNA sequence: TGTGCCAGCAGAGCAGAGCGTCTGGGTAACTCCGGTGAGCAGTTCTTC. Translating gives CASRAERLGNSGEQFF.

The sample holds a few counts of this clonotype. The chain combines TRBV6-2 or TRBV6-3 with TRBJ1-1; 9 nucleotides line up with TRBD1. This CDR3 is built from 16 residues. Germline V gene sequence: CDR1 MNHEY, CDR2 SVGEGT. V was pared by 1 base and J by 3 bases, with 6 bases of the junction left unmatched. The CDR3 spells CASSYLTGGLDTEAFF. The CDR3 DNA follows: TGTGCCAGCAGTTACTTGACAGGGGGTTTGGACACTGAAGCTTTCTTT.

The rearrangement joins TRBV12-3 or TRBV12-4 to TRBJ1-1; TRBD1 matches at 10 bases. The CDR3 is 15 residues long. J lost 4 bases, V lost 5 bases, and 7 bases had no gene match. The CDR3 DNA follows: TGTGCCAGCAGTCCCCGACAGGGGGCGAGCACTGAAGCTTTCTTT. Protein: CASSPRQGASTEAFF.

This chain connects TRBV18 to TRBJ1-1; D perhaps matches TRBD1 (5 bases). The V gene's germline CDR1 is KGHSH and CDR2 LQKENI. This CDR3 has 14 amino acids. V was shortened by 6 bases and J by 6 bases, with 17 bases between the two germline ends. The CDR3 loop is CASSPNRFGAEAFF. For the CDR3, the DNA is TGTGCCAGCTCTCCTAACAGGTTTGGGGCTGAAGCTTTCTTT.

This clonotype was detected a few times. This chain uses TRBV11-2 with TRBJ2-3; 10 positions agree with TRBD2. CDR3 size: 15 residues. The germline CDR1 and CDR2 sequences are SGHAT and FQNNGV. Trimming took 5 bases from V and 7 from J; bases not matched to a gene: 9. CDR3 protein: CASSRGASGSYTQYF. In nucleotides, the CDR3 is TGTGCCAGCAGCCGTGGGGCTAGCGGGAGTTATACGCAGTATTTT. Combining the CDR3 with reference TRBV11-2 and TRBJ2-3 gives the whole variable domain EAGVAQSPRYKIIEKRQSVAFWCNPISGHATLYWYQQILGQGPKLLIQFQNNGVVDDSQLPKDRFSAERLKGVDSTLKIQPAKLEDSAVYLCASSRGASGSYTQYFGPGTRLTVL.

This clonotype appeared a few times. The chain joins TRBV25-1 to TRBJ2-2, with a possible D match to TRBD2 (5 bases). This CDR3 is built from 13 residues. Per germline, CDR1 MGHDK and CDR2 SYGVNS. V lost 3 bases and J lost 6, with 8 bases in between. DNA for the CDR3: TGTGCCAGCAGTGATCGAGGGCCCGGGGAGCTGTTTTTT. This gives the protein CASSDRGPGELFF. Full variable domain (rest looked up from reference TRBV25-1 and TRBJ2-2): EADIYQTPRYLVIGTGKKITLECSQTMGHDKMYWYQQDPGMELHLIHYSYGVNSTEKGDLSSESTVSRIRTEHFPLTLESARPSHTSQYLCASSDRGPGELFFGEGSRLTVL.

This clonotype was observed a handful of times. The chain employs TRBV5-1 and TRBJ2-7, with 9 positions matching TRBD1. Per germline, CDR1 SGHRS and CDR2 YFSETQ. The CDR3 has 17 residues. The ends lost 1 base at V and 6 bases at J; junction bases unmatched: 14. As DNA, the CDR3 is TGCGCCAGCAGCTTGCAGCGGGCCACCGGACAGGGGCGCGAGCAGTACTTC. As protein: CASSLQRATGQGREQYF.

The CDR3 loop reads CATSRRDTGGTGELFF. Here the CDR3 DNA reads TGTGCCACCTCAAGGCGAGACACCGGAGGCACCGGGGAGCTGTTTTTT. This chain uses TRBV24-1 with TRBJ2-2, with D perhaps TRBD2 (5 bases). Germline CDR1 KGHDR, CDR2 SFDVKD. There are 16 residues in the CDR3. V was cut by 9 bases and J by 4 bases, with 20 bases left in between.